The text below deals with one T cell receptor (beta chain). Germline CDR1 is SGHAT and CDR2 is FQNNGV. Unmatched junction bases numbered 10, after V lost 3 bases and J lost 3 bases. The CDR3 length is 17 residues. This table comes from immunoSEQ multiplex PCR, and its TCRdb copy is limited to in-frame clones, with some not included. The sample has roughly 61,000 clones, 95% to 98% seen once. This sample is part of a study of technical replicates of blood from several donors. The V call is TRBV11-2, the J call TRBJ1-2; 10 bases agree with TRBD1. Sequenced: T cells isolated from PBMCs. The clonotype comes from a human donor in good health. CDR3 DNA sequence: TGTGCCAGCAGCTTCGAGACAGGGGGCGTCGAGGACTATGGCTACACCTTC. It translates to CASSFETGGVEDYGYTF.